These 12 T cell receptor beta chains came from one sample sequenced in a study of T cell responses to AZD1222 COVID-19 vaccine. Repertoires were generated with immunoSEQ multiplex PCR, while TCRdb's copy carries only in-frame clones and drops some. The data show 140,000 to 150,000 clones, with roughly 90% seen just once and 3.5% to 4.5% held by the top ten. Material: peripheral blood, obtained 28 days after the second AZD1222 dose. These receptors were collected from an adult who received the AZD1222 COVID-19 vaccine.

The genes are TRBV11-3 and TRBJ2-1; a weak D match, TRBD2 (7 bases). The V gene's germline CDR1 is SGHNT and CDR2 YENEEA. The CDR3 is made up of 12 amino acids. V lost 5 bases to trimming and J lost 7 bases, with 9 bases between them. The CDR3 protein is CASSKGGNEQFF. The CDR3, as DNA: TGTGCCAGCAGCAAGGGGGGGAATGAGCAGTTCTTC.

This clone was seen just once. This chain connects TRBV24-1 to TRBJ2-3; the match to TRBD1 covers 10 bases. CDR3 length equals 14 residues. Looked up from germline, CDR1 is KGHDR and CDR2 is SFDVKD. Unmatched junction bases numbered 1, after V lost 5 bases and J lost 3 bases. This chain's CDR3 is CATSGGQGTDTQYF. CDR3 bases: TGTGCCACCAGTGGGGGACAGGGGACAGATACGCAGTATTTT.

The CDR3 here is CASSLGLGFTGELFF. As DNA, the CDR3 is TGTGCCAGCAGCTTAGGCTTAGGGTTTACCGGGGAGCTGTTTTTT. The rearrangement joins TRBV13 to TRBJ2-2; D uncertain. Deletions cut 0 bases from V and 5 bases from J, with 10 bases between. Germline V gene lookup returns CDR1 PRHDT and CDR2 FYEKMQ (reference sequence). This CDR3 has 15 amino acids.

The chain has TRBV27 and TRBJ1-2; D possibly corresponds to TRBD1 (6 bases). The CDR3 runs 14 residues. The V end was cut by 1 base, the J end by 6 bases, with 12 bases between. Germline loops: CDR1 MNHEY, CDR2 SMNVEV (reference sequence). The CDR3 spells CASSLLGGGNGYTF. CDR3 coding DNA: TGTGCCAGCAGTTTATTGGGGGGCGGGAATGGCTACACCTTC.

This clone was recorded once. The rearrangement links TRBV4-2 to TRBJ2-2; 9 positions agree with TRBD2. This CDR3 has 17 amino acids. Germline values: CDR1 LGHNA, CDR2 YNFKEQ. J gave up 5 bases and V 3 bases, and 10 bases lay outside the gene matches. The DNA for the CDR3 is TGTGCCAGCAGCCACCCCTCCGGGACTAGCAAGACCGGGGAGCTGTTTTTT. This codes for CASSHPSGTSKTGELFF.

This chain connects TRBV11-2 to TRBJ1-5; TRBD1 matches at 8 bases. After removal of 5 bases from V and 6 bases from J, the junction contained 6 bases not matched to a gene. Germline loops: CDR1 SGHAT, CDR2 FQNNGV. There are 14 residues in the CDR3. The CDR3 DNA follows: TGTGCCAGCAGCCTAAACAGGGGGGGTCAGCCCCAGCATTTT. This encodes CASSLNRGGQPQHF.

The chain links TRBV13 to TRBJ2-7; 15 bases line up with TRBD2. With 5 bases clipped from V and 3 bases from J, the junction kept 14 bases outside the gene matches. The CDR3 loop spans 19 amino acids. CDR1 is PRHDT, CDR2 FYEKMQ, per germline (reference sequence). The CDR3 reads CASSLGTSGGTMDFYEQYF. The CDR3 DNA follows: TGTGCCAGCAGCCTTGGGACTAGCGGGGGGACCATGGACTTCTACGAGCAGTACTTC.

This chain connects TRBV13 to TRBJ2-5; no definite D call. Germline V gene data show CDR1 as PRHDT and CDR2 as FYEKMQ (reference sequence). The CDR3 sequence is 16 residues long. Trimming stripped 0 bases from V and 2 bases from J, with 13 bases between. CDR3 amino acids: CASSLGSSRPQETQYF. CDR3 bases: TGTGCCAGCAGCTTAGGTTCGTCCAGACCTCAAGAGACCCAGTACTTC.

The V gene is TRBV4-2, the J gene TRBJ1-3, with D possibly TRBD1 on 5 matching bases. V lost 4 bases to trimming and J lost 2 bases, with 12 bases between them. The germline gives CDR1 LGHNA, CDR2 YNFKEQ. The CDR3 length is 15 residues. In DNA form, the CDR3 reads TGTGCCAGCAGCCCATCATGGGGGACTGGAAACACCATATATTTT. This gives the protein CASSPSWGTGNTIYF.

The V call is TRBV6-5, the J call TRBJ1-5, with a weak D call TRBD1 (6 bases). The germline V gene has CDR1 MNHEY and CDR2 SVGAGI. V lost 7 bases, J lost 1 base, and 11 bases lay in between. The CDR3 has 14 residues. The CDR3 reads CASKSGTSNQPQHF. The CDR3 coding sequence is TGTGCCAGCAAGTCTGGGACAAGCAATCAGCCCCAGCATTTT.

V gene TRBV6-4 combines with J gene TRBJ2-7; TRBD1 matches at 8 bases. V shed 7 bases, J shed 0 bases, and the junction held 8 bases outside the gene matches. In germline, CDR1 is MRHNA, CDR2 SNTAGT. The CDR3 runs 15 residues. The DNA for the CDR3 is TGTGCCAGCACCGGGACAGGCATAAGCTCCTACGAGCAGTACTTC. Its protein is CASTGTGISSYEQYF.

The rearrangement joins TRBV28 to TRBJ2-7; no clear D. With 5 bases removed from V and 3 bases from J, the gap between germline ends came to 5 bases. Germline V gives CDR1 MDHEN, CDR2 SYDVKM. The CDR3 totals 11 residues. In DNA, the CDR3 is TGTGCCAGCAGTCTATACTACGAGCAGTACTTC. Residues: CASSLYYEQYF.